This TCR beta chain was identified during a study of beta chain features in type 1 diabetes. Across the whole study: Age and gender were similar between patients and healthy donors, as were cell yields. Study findings and constraints: Patients with Type 1 diabetes showed moderately but significantly shorter TCRB CDR3s in all four CD4+ subsets. Sampled from patients, naive, central memory and Treg TCRB repertoires appeared more similar than those sampled from healthy donors.

In its sample, this clone was seen a few times. Its target is not known. cDNA synthesis used the whole RNA isolate, giving expressed TCRB sequences. Sequencing was performed with immunoSEQ multiplex PCR; in TCRdb, only in-frame clones are kept and a portion is missing. The top ten hold approximately 0.11% of the sample, which has 600,000 to 700,000 clones, over 10% seen once. Per the germline V gene, CDR1 is SGHDT and CDR2 is YYEEEE. This CDR3 has 14 amino acids. Trimming cost V 1 base and J 7 bases, with 14 bases left between them. The source material was naive CD4+ T cells from blood. V usage is TRBV5-6 and J usage is TRBJ1-2; a possible D gene is TRBD1 (5 bases). The origin of this receptor is a man aged 25-45 years with type 1 diabetes. CDR3 bases: TGTGCCAGCAGCTTGCAGTCAGGGATGGGTGGCTACACCTTC. Its protein is CASSLQSGMGGYTF.